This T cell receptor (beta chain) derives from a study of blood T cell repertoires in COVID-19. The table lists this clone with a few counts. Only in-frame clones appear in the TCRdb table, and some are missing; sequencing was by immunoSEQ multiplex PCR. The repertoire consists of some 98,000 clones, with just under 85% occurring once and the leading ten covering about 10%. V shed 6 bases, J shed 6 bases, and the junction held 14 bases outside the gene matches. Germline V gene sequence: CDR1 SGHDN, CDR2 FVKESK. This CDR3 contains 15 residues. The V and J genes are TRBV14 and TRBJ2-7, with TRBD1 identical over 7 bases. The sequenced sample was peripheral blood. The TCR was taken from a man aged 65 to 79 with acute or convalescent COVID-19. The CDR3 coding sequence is TGTGCCAGCAGTCTCTATGAGGGGGCCGTGGGCGAGCAGTACTTC. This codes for CASSLYEGAVGEQYF.